Listed below are T cell receptor beta chains from one sample, sequenced in a study of the immune and genomic landscape of osteosarcoma. Produced via immunoSEQ multiplex PCR; TCRdb's table is partial and in-frame only. The sample records about 1,300 clones, around 74% being singletons. The specimen sequenced was tumor tissue from a local recurrence in the skull. All receptors derive from a man between 18 and 29 years old with osteosarcoma. Each CDR3 is given with its conserved first and last residue. Each record gives: D gene, V gene, CDR3 protein. D genes are given only for firm matches.

TRBD1 TRBV30 CAWKVTGGSSYEQYF
NA TRBV5-1 CASRSGETQYF
TRBD2 TRBV4-2 CASSQAPSGSTDTQYF
NA TRBV5-4 CASSTSVWLSSEKLFF
NA TRBV11-3 CASSFLSYNSPLHF
NA TRBV2 CASSVYTGAQYF
TRBD1 TRBV29-1 CSVLRDRGHLNNEQFF
NA TRBV7-9 CASSLGTYEQYF
NA TRBV29-1 CSVKKGAGNTIYF
NA TRBV19 CASSSLSGTANTEAFF
NA TRBV30 CASKQGRGLFGYTF
NA TRBV30 CAWSVRLSTSSYNSPLHF
NA TRBV30 CAWSVVQGYGYTF
NA TRBV5-1 CASSLGGSTDTQYF
NA TRBV27 CASSLSLGGWETQYF
TRBD2 TRBV6-1 CASSGWTSGGGVEQFF
TRBD2 TRBV7-8 CASSLADLAGEQFF